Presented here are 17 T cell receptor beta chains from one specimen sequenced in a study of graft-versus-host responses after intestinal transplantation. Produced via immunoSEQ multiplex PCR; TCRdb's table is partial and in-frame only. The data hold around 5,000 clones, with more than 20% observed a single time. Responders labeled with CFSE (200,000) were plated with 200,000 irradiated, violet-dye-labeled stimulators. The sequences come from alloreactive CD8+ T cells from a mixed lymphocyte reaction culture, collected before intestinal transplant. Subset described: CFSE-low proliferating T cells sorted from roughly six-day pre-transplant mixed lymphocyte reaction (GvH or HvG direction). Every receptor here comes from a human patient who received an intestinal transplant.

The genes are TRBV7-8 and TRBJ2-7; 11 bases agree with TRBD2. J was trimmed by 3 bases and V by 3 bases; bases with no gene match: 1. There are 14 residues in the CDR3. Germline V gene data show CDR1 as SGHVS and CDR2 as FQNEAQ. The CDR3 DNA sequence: TGTGCCAGCAGCTTTGGGACTAGCGGCTACGAGCAGTACTTC. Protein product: CASSFGTSGYEQYF.

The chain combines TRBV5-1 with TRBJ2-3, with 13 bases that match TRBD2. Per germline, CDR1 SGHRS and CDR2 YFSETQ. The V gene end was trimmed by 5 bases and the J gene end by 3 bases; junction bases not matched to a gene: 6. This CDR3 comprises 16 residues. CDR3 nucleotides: TGCGCCAGCAGTTGGACTAGCGGGAGTTTTACAGATACGCAGTATTTT. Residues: CASSWTSGSFTDTQYF.

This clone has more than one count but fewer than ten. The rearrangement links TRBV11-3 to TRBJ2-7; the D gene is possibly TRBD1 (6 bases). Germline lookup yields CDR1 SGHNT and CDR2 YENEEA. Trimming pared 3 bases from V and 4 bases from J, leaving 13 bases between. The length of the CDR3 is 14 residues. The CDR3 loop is CASSFSTGPYEQYF. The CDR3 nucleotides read TGTGCCAGCAGCTTTTCGACAGGACCGTACGAGCAGTACTTC. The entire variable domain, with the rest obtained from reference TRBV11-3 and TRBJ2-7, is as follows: EAGVVQSPRYKIIEKKQPVAFWCNPISGHNTLYWYLQNLGQGPELLIRYENEEAVDDSQLPKDRFSAERLKGVDSTLKIQPAELGDSAVYLCASSFSTGPYEQYFGPGTRLTVT.

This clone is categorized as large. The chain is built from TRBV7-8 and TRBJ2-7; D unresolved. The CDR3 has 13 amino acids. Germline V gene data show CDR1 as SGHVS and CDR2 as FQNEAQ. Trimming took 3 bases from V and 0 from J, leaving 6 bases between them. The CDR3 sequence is CASSFGSSYEQYF. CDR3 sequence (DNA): TGTGCCAGCAGCTTTGGCTCCTCCTACGAGCAGTACTTC. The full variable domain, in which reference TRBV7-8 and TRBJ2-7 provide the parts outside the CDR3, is GAGVSQSPRYKVAKRGQDVALRCDPISGHVSLFWYQQALGQGPEFLTYFQNEAQLDKSGLPSDRFFAERPEGSVSTLKIQRTQQEDSAVYLCASSFGSSYEQYFGPGTRLTVT.

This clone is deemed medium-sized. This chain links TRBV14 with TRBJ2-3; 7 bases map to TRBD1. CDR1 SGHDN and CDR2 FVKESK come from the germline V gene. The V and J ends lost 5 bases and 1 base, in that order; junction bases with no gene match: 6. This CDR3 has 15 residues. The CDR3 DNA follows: TGTGCCAGCAGCTTACGGACAGGCGGCACAGATACGCAGTATTTT. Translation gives CASSLRTGGTDTQYF.

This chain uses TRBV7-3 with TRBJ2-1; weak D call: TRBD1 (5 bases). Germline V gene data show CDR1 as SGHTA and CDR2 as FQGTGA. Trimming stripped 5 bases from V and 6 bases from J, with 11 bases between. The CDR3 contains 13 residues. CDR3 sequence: CASSQITGNEQFF. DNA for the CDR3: TGTGCCAGCAGCCAGATAACAGGCAATGAGCAGTTCTTC.

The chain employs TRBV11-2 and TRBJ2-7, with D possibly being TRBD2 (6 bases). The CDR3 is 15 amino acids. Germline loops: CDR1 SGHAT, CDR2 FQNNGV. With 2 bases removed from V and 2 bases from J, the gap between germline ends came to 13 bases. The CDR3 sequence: CASSLIAAGTYEQYF. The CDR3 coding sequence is TGTGCCAGCAGCTTAATAGCGGCCGGAACCTACGAGCAGTACTTC.

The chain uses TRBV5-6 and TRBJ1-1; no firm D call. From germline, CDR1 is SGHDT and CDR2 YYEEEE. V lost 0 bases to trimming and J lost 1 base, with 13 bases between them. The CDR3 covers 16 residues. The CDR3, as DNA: TGTGCCAGCAGCTTGGTACGTGGGCCAGCGAACACTGAAGCTTTCTTT. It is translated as CASSLVRGPANTEAFF.

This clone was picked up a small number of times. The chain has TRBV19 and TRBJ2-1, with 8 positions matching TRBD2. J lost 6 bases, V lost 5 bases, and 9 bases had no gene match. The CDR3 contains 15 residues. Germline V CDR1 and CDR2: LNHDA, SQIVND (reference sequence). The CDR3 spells CASSQTSGHLNEQFF. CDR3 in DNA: TGTGCCAGTAGTCAAACTAGCGGACACCTCAATGAGCAGTTCTTC.

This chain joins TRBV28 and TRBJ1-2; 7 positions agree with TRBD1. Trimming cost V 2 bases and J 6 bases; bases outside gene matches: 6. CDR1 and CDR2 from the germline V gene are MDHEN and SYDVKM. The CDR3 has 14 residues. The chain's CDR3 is CASSLQGGGNGYTF. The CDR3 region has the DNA TGTGCCAGCAGTTTACAGGGGGGTGGGAATGGCTACACCTTC.

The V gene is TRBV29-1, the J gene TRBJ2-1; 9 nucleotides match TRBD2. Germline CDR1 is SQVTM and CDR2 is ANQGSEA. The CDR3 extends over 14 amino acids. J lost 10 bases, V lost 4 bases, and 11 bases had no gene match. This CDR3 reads CSVVVIAGASEQFF. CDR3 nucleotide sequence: TGCAGCGTTGTGGTTATAGCGGGAGCATCCGAGCAGTTCTTC.

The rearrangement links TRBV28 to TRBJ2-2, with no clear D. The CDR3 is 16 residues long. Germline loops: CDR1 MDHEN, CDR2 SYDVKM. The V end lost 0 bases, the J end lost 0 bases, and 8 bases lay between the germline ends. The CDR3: CASSLWVLANTGELFF. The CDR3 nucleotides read TGTGCCAGCAGTTTATGGGTCCTCGCGAACACCGGGGAGCTGTTTTTT.

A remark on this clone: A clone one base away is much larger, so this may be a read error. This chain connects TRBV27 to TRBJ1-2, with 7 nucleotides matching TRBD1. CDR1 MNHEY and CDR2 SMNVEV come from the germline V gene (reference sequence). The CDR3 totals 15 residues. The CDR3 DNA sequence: TGTGCCTGCAGCAATACGGGACAGACTCTTTATGGCTACACCTTC. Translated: CACSNTGQTLYGYTF.

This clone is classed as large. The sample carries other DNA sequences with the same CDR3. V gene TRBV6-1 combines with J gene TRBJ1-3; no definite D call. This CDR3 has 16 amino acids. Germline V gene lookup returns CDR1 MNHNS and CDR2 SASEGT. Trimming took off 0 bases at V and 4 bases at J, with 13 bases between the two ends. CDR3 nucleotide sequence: TGTGCCAGCAGTGAAGCGCATTGGGGTGCAGGAAACACCATATATTTT. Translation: CASSEAHWGAGNTIYF.

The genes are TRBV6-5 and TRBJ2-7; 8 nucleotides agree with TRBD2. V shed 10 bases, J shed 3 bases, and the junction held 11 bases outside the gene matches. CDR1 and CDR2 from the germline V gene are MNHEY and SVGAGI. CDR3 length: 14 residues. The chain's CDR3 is CATDWAGGSYEQYF. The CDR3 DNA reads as TGTGCCACCGATTGGGCGGGGGGCAGCTACGAGCAGTACTTC.

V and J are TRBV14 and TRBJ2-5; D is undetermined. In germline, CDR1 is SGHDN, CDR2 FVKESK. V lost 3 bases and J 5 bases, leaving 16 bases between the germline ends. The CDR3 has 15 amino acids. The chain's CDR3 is CASSQNLLKWETQYF. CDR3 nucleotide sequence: TGTGCCAGCAGCCAGAACCTCCTCAAGTGGGAGACCCAGTACTTC.

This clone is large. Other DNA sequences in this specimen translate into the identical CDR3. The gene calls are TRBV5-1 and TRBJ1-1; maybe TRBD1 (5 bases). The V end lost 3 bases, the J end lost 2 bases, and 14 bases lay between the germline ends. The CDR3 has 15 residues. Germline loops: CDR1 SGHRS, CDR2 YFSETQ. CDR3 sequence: CASSWGWTENTEAFF. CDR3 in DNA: TGCGCCAGCAGCTGGGGGTGGACTGAAAACACTGAAGCTTTCTTT.